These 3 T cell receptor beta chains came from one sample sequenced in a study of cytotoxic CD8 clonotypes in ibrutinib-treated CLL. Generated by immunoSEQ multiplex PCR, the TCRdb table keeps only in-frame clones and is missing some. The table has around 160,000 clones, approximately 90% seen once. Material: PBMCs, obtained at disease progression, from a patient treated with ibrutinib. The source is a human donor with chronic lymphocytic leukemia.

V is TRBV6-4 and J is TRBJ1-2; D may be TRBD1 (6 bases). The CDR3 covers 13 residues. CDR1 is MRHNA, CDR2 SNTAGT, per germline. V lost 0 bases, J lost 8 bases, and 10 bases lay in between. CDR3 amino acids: CASSDSTTGGYTF. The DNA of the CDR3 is TGTGCCAGCAGTGACTCGACGACAGGCGGCTACACCTTC.

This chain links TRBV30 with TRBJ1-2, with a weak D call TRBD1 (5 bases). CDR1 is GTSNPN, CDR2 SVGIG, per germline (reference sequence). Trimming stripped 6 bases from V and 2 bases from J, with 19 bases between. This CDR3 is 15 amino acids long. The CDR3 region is CACTPQAARNYGYTF. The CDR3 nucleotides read TGTGCCTGCACCCCACAGGCAGCGAGAAACTATGGCTACACCTTC.

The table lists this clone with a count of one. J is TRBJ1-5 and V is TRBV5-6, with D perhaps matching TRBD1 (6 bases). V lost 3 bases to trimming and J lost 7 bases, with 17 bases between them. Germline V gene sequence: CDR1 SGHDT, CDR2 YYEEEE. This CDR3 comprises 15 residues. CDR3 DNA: TGTGCCAGCAGCTGGGGGGGGCTCTCGAGACAGCCCCAGCATTTT. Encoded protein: CASSWGGLSRQPQHF.